The entry below describes one T cell receptor beta chain. Original data processing: Reference gene primer amplification yielded estimated nucleated cell counts. TCRdb's table, derived via immunoSEQ multiplex PCR, lists solely in-frame clones and lacks some. V and J calls and clone size are given by that table; D and trimming were obtained from the DNA. The data show some 330,000 clones, with roughly 80% seen just once and 5.1% held by the top ten. The data were obtained in a study of blood T cell repertoires in COVID-19. The overall study: PBMCs, B-cell-depleted T cells, or T cells provided the cDNA or gDNA that made up the material.

The V gene lost 6 bases and the J gene lost 3 bases, with 23 bases spanning the gap. This CDR3 contains 17 residues. Germline-derived CDR1 and CDR2 are SEHNR and FQNEAQ (reference sequence). Allocation to cohorts depended on clinical history reported by the participants. The TCR comes from a woman in her forties or fifties who had recovered from COVID-19. This sequence joins TRBV7-9 and TRBJ1-1, with a possible D match to TRBD1 (5 bases). The specimen sequenced was PBMCs or T cells enriched from blood (not recorded which). Here the CDR3 DNA reads TGTGCCAGCAGGGAAAAGCTTAGGGCACAGGTCGACACTGAAGCTTTCTTT. This encodes CASREKLRAQVDTEAFF. Looking up the rest from reference TRBV7-9 and TRBJ1-1 gives the full variable domain: DTGVSQNPRHKITKRGQNVTFRCDPISEHNRLYWYRQTLGQGPEFLTYFQNEAQLEKSRLLSDRFSAERPKGSFSTLEIQRTEQGDSAMYLCASREKLRAQVDTEAFFGQGTRLTVV.